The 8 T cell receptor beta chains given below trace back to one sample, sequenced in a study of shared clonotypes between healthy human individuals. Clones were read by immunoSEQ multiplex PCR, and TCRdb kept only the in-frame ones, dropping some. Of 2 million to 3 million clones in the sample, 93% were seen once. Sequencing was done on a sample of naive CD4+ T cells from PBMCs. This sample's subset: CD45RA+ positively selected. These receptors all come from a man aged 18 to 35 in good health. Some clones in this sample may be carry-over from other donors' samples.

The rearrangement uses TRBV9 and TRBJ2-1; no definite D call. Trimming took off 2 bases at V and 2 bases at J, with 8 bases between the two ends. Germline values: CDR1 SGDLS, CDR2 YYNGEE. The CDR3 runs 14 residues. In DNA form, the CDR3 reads TGTGCCAGCAGCGTCCTTGGGCCCTACAATGAGCAGTTCTTC. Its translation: CASSVLGPYNEQFF.

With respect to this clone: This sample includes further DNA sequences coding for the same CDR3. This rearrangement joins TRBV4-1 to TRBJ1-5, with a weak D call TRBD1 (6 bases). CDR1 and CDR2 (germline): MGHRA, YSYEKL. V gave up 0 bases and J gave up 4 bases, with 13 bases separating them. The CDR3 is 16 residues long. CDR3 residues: CASSQEGGGSNQPQHF. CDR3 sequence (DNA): TGCGCCAGCAGCCAAGAGGGGGGGGGCTCAAATCAGCCCCAGCATTTT.

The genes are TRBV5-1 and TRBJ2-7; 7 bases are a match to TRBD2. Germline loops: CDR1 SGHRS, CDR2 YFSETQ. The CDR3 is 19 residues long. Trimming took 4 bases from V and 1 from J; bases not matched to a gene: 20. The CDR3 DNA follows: TGCGCCAGCAGCCCTACGAAGGGTTTGGGACTATTACTGTCCTACGAGCAGTACTTC. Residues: CASSPTKGLGLLLSYEQYF.

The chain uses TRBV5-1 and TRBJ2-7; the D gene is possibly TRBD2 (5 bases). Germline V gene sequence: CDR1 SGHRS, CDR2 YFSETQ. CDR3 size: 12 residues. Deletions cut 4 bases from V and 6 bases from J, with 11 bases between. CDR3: CASSQTAGEQYF. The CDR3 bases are TGCGCCAGCAGCCAGACCGCGGGCGAGCAGTACTTC.

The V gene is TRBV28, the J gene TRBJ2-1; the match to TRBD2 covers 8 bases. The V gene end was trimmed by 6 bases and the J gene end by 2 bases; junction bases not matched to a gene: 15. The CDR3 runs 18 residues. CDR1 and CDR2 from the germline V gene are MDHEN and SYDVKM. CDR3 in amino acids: CASSSPRGATSAYNEQFF. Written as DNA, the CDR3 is TGTGCCAGCAGCTCCCCCCGGGGTGCGACTAGCGCCTACAATGAGCAGTTCTTC.

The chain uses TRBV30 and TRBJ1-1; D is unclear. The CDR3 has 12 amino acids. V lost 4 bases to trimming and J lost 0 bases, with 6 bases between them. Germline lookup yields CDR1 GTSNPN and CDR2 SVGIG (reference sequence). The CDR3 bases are TGTGCCTGGACCCGCTTGAACACTGAAGCTTTCTTT. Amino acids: CAWTRLNTEAFF.

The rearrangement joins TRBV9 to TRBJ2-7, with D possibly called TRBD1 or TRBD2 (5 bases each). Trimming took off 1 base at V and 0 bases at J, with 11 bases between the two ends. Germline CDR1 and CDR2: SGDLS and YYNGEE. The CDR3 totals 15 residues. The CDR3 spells CASSVRSGASYEQYF. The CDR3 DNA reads TGTGCCAGCAGCGTAAGGTCCGGGGCCTCCTACGAGCAGTACTTC.

CDR3: CASSLSPVEETQYF. CDR3 in DNA: TGTGCCAGCAGCTTGTCCCCAGTAGAAGAGACCCAGTACTTC. The V and J genes are TRBV5-6 and TRBJ2-5; D remains unclear. This CDR3 region has 14 residues. Per germline, CDR1 SGHDT and CDR2 YYEEEE. V was shortened by 1 base and J by 3 bases, with 10 bases between the two germline ends.